Below are 22 T cell receptor beta chains sequenced from a single sample in a study of CD8 T cells in ankylosing spondylitis. TCRdb fed the 5' RACE reads into MiXCR, producing one record per CDR3 protein. The repertoire consists of approximately 300,000 distinct CDR3 sequences, with 7% to 9% occurring once and the leading ten covering 14% to 15%. Antigens of these TCRs are unknown. Overall study results and limits: A TCR beta motif of roughly eight highly homologous variants appeared characteristic of ankylosing spondylitis blood.

Sequencing was done on a sample of blood, either unsorted or a sorted T cell fraction (not recorded which). Receptor source: a male donor with ankylosing spondylitis.

This chain links TRBV19 with TRBJ2-5; a possible D gene is TRBD2 (5 bases). The germline V gene has CDR1 LNHDA and CDR2 SQIVND (reference sequence). Trimming removed 5 bases at V and 4 bases at J, with 11 bases between. The CDR3 runs to 13 residues. In nucleotides, the CDR3 is TGTGCCAGTAGTCACCGCCGGGGAGAGACCCAGTACTTC. Translated: CASSHRRGETQYF.

The V and J genes are TRBV10-2 and TRBJ2-3; D is perhaps TRBD1 (5 bases). V was trimmed by 6 bases and J by 5 bases, leaving 12 bases between them. The CDR3 spans 13 residues. Germline CDR1 and CDR2: WSHSY and SAAADI. The CDR3 nucleotides read TGCGCCAGCAGAGTCCAGGGATTAGATACGCAGTATTTT. Its translation is CASRVQGLDTQYF.

The chain carries TRBV19 and TRBJ2-1; tentative D call: TRBD2 (6 bases). Trimming took off 4 bases at V and 8 bases at J, with 15 bases between the two ends. Germline CDR1 LNHDA, CDR2 SQIVND (reference sequence). This CDR3 is built from 14 residues. The CDR3 here is CASSKTGVVYEQFF. CDR3 bases: TGTGCCAGTAGTAAAACGGGAGTTGTCTATGAGCAGTTCTTC. The full variable domain, rest sourced from reference TRBV19 and TRBJ2-1, is DGGITQSPKYLFRKEGQNVTLSCEQNLNHDAMYWYRQDPGQGLRLIYYSQIVNDFQKGDIAEGYSVSREKKESFPLTVTSAQKNPTAFYLCASSKTGVVYEQFFGPGTRLTVL.

This clonotype was observed a handful of times. The rearrangement uses TRBV7-2 and TRBJ2-3; D not resolved. The CDR3 sequence is 15 residues long. V was clipped by 1 base and J by 6 bases, with 14 bases between them. Germline V CDR1 and CDR2: SGHTA, FQGNSA. The CDR3 DNA follows: TGTGCCAGCAGCTTAGGTGGGCCCGCTCCGGATACGCAGTATTTT. It yields the protein CASSLGGPAPDTQYF.

This clonotype was observed a handful of times. The chain combines TRBV19 with TRBJ2-1; 8 bases agree with TRBD2. Germline V gives CDR1 LNHDA, CDR2 SQIVND (reference sequence). V was clipped by 9 bases and J by 0 bases; unmatched bases: 10. The CDR3 sequence is 16 residues long. The CDR3 sequence is CASLPMAGGSYNEQFF. CDR3 sequence (DNA): TGTGCCAGCCTCCCAATGGCGGGAGGCTCCTACAATGAGCAGTTCTTC.

This clonotype was recorded at least ten times. This chain connects TRBV12-3 or TRBV12-4 to TRBJ1-1; D gene unclear. V was trimmed by 3 bases and J by 1 base, leaving 3 bases between them. The CDR3 consists of 12 residues. The CDR3 loop is CASSLGNTEAFF. The DNA of the CDR3 is TGTGCCAGCAGTTTGGGGAACACTGAAGCTTTCTTT.

The sample holds many counts of this clonotype. The chain employs TRBV5-6 and TRBJ1-1; D is undetermined. Trimming took 0 bases from V and 0 from J, leaving 6 bases between them. CDR3 length: 14 amino acids. The germline gives CDR1 SGHDT, CDR2 YYEEEE. The CDR3 coding sequence is TGTGCCAGCAGCTTGGGCGGAATGAACACTGAAGCTTTCTTT. Translation gives CASSLGGMNTEAFF.

This clonotype came up many times. The rearrangement links TRBV19 to TRBJ1-5, with TRBD1 matching 10 bases. CDR3 length: 17 residues. Per the germline V gene, CDR1 is LNHDA and CDR2 is SQIVND (reference sequence). The J segment lost 7 bases and the V segment lost 5 bases, leaving 14 bases of the junction unmatched. CDR3 bases: TGTGCCAGTAGTTCGAGCCCCGGGACAGGGGTCGGCCAGCCCCAGCATTTT. This gives the protein CASSSSPGTGVGQPQHF.

This clonotype was picked up a small number of times. The rearrangement joins TRBV20-1 to TRBJ2-7; TRBD2 might be the D (7 bases). V was cut by 3 bases and J by 3 bases, with 15 bases left in between. The CDR3 loop spans 14 amino acids. The germline V gene has CDR1 DFQATT and CDR2 SNEGSKA (reference sequence). The CDR3 protein is CSARASGTFYEQYF. The CDR3 bases are TGCAGTGCTAGGGCGAGCGGGACATTCTACGAGCAGTACTTC.

This clonotype showed up many times. The V and J genes are TRBV7-9 and TRBJ1-1; TRBD1 matches 11 bases. The CDR3 consists of 14 residues. Unmatched junction bases numbered 6, after V lost 8 bases and J lost 4 bases. Germline CDR1 and CDR2: SEHNR and FQNEAQ (reference sequence). CDR3 protein: CASSPGTGGTEAFF. As DNA, the CDR3 is TGTGCCAGCTCCCCCGGGACAGGGGGCACTGAAGCTTTCTTT.

This clonotype appeared a few times. One end of the junction is discordant with germline, which a read error may explain. The chain uses TRBV7-7 and TRBJ2-1, with 7 bases that match TRBD2. Germline V lookup: CDR1 SSHAT, CDR2 FNYEAQ (reference sequence). The CDR3 covers 16 residues. CDR3 loop: CASSRGPVGGSFEQFF. The CDR3 bases are TGTGCTAGCAGCCGTGGACCGGTGGGCGGGAGTTTTGAGCAGTTCTTC.

This clonotype was counted a few times. This chain joins TRBV25-1 and TRBJ2-1, with unresolved D. Germline values: CDR1 MGHDK, CDR2 SYGVNS. The CDR3 has 15 residues. Trimming pared 4 bases from V and 4 bases from J, leaving 14 bases between. CDR3 DNA: TGTGCCAGCAGTGTCACAACTGCGGTTTACAATGAGCAGTTCTTC. Protein sequence: CASSVTTAVYNEQFF.

This clonotype was picked up a small number of times. The chain combines TRBV7-2 with TRBJ2-2, with TRBD1 as a possible D gene (6 bases). Germline CDR1 SGHTA, CDR2 FQGNSA. The V and J ends lost 5 bases and 4 bases respectively, with 20 bases between them. This CDR3 region has 17 residues. The CDR3 DNA reads TGTGCCAGCAGCGCTCACAGGGAATCGTTTGGCACCGGGGAGCTGTTTTTT. Protein: CASSAHRESFGTGELFF. The complete variable domain, with remaining parts taken from reference TRBV7-2 and TRBJ2-2, reads GAGVSQSPSNKVTEKGKDVELRCDPISGHTALYWYRQSLGQGLEFLIYFQGNSAPDKSGLPSDRFSAERTGGSVSTLTIQRTQQEDSAVYLCASSAHRESFGTGELFFGEGSRLTVL.

This chain links TRBV27 with TRBJ2-4; the D gene is possibly TRBD2 (6 bases). Germline V gene sequence: CDR1 MNHEY, CDR2 SMNVEV (reference sequence). The CDR3 length is 15 residues. Trimming took off 6 bases at V and 1 base at J, with 13 bases between the two ends. CDR3 sequence reads: CASRTGGSAKNIQYF. CDR3 DNA: TGTGCCAGCAGAACCGGAGGGAGCGCCAAAAACATTCAGTACTTC.

This clonotype was observed many times. The CDR3 DNA reads as TGTGCCAGCAGGCGGGAGACAGGGGGAAACACCATATATTTT. It is translated as CASRRETGGNTIYF. V is TRBV2 and J is TRBJ1-3; 7 positions match TRBD1. V lost 6 bases to trimming and J lost 4 bases; unmatched junction nucleotides: 6. The germline V gene encodes CDR1 SNHLY and CDR2 FYNNEI. The CDR3 has 14 residues.

This clonotype was picked up a small number of times. This sequence joins TRBV20-1 and TRBJ2-1; 13 bases map to TRBD2. The germline CDR1 and CDR2 sequences are DFQATT and SNEGSKA (reference sequence). The CDR3 has 13 residues. J gave up 9 bases and V 6 bases, and 5 bases lay outside the gene matches. CDR3 sequence reads: CSATSGRAFEQFF. CDR3 bases: TGCAGTGCCACTAGCGGGAGGGCTTTTGAGCAGTTCTTC.

The chain uses TRBV9 and TRBJ2-7, with 7 nucleotides matching TRBD2. Germline trimming cut 0 bases from V and 5 bases from J; bases unmatched to any gene: 2. Germline V CDR1 and CDR2: SGDLS, YYNGEE. The CDR3 consists of 13 residues. In nucleotides, the CDR3 is TGTGCCAGCAGCGTAGGCGGGGGAGACGAGCAGTACTTC. It yields the protein CASSVGGGDEQYF. Combining the CDR3 with reference TRBV9 and TRBJ2-7 gives the whole variable domain DSGVTQTPKHLITATGQRVTLRCSPRSGDLSVYWYQQSLDQGLQFLIQYYNGEERAKGNILERFSAQQFPDLHSELNLSSLELGDSALYFCASSVGGGDEQYFGPGTRLTVT.

This clonotype was counted a few times. The gene calls are TRBV5-1 and TRBJ2-1, with 7 bases lining up with TRBD2. Germline CDR1 and CDR2: SGHRS and YFSETQ. This CDR3 spans 15 amino acids. Trimming took 2 bases from V and 6 from J; bases not matched to a gene: 8. The CDR3 sequence: CASSFAGTTTNEQFF. In DNA, the CDR3 is TGCGCCAGCAGCTTTGCCGGGACTACGACCAATGAGCAGTTCTTC.

The chain couples TRBV7-2 to TRBJ1-4, with D possibly TRBD1 on 5 matching bases. V lost 4 bases, J lost 6 bases, and 15 bases lay in between. The CDR3 covers 15 residues. CDR1 and CDR2 from the germline V gene are SGHTA and FQGNSA. CDR3 nucleotide sequence: TGTGCCAGCAGCTGGGTAGGGCAGGGTGATGAAAAACTGTTTTTT. It translates to CASSWVGQGDEKLFF.

At least ten counts were recorded for this clonotype. The V gene is TRBV12-3 or TRBV12-4, the J gene TRBJ2-7; 8 bases are a match to TRBD2. The CDR3 has 15 amino acids. Trimming at V came to 1 base and at J to 3 bases, leaving 5 bases not matched to a gene. The CDR3 is CASSLVSGRIYEQYF. The CDR3 DNA sequence: TGTGCCAGCAGTTTAGTCAGCGGGAGAATCTACGAGCAGTACTTC.

This clonotype has more than one count but fewer than ten. V gene TRBV4-3 combines with J gene TRBJ1-2; D might be TRBD1 (5 bases). Trimming took 2 bases from V and 2 from J, leaving 21 bases between them. The CDR3 sequence is 18 residues long. Germline CDR1 LGHNA, CDR2 YSLEER. The chain's CDR3 is CASSQHPPPRDKNYGYTF. CDR3 in DNA: TGCGCCAGCAGCCAACACCCTCCCCCCAGGGATAAAAACTATGGCTACACCTTC.

This clonotype was seen only a few times. V is TRBV7-3 and J is TRBJ2-1, with 10 bases identical to TRBD2. Germline CDR1 SGHTA, CDR2 FQGTGA. The CDR3 is made up of 15 amino acids. The V and J ends lost 5 bases and 8 bases, in that order; junction bases with no gene match: 9. The CDR3 DNA reads TGTGCCAGCAGCCCGGAAGCGGGAGGGAGGGATGAGCAGTTCTTC. Amino acid sequence: CASSPEAGGRDEQFF.